A single sample gave rise to the 5 T cell receptor beta chains below, sequenced in a study of T cells expressing NK-cell markers. TCRdb reprocessed the 5' RACE reads and reports one entry per CDR3 protein, with no DNA. Reported are 160,000 or so distinct CDR3 sequences; the ten largest clones contain approximately 17%. Sequenced sample: blood T cells: a sorted CD56 or NKG2C T cell subset, CD4+ or CD8+ T cells, or bulk PBMC T cells (not recorded which). The receptor source for this set is a woman aged 18-69 years in good health.

The V and J genes are TRBV3-1 and TRBJ2-7. CDR3 length: 12 residues. Germline V gene lookup returns CDR1 LGHDT and CDR2 YNNKEL (reference sequence). The CDR3 sequence is CASSQRYGEQYF.

The rearrangement joins TRBV14 to TRBJ2-5; lacking DNA, the TRBD1 call made by TCRdb goes unchecked. Germline V gives CDR1 SGHDN, CDR2 FVKESK. The CDR3 is 15 residues long. This chain's CDR3 is CASSPRPGQGETQYF. The variable domain in full, completed from reference TRBV14 and TRBJ2-5, reads EAGVTQFPSHSVIEKGQTVTLRCDPISGHDNLYWYRRVMGKEIKFLLHFVKESKQDESGMPNNRFLAERTGGTYSTLKVQPAELEDSGVYFCASSPRPGQGETQYFGPGTRLLVL.

The V gene is TRBV7-9, the J gene TRBJ1-2; the D call from TCRdb, TRBD1, cannot be confirmed without DNA. CDR3 length equals 15 residues. The germline gives CDR1 SEHNR, CDR2 FQNEAQ (reference sequence). The CDR3 loop reads CASSYRGQGSYGYTF.

The chain recombines TRBV20-1 with TRBJ2-3. Germline V lookup: CDR1 DFQATT, CDR2 SNEGSKA (reference sequence). This CDR3 is built from 14 residues. The CDR3 protein is CSAHQTDNTDTQYF.

The V call is TRBV2, the J call TRBJ2-1; TCRdb calls TRBD2, which cannot be checked without DNA. This CDR3 has 17 amino acids. Looked up from germline, CDR1 is SNHLY and CDR2 is FYNNEI. The CDR3 sequence is CASSRRPSESSYNEQFF.